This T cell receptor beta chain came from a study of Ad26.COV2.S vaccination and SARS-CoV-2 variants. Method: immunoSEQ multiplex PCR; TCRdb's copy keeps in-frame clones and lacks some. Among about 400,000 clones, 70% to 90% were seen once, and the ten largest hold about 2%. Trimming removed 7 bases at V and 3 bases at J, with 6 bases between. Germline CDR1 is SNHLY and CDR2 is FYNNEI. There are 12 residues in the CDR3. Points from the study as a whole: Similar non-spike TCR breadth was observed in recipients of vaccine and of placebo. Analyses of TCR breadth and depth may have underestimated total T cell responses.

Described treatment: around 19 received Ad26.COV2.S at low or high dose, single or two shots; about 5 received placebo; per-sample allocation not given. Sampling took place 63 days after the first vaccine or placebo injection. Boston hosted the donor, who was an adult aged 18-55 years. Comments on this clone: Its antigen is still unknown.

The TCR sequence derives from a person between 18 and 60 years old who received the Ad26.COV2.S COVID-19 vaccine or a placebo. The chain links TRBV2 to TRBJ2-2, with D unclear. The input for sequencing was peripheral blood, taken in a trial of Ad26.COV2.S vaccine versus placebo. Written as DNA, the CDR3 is TGTGCCAGCAACTTTCACACCGGGGAGCTGTTTTTT. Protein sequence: CASNFHTGELFF.